The text below deals with one T cell receptor (beta chain). The entry originates in a study of Graves' ophthalmopathy and Graves' hyperthyroidism. There are 16 residues in the CDR3. The V and J ends lost 1 base and 5 bases respectively, with 17 bases between them. The germline V gene encodes CDR1 KGHSH and CDR2 LQKENI. TCR beta CDR3 amplification used RNA transcripts. After a first-round RT-PCR with HTBI primers, a second-round multiplex PCR was run. TCRdb re-analysed the multiplex PCR reads in MiXCR, keeping a single row per CDR3 protein. The sample consists of around 590,000 distinct CDR3 sequences, approximately 35% of them appearing once.

The origin of this receptor is an adult man with Graves' hyperthyroidism. Sample: peripheral blood or thyroid tissue (not recorded which). V gene TRBV18 combines with J gene TRBJ2-5; TRBD2 is a possible D gene (6 bases). CDR3 amino acids: CASSPLGTPRQETQYF. Written as DNA, the CDR3 is TGTGCCAGCTCACCACTCGGGACTCCAAGGCAGGAGACCCAGTACTTC.